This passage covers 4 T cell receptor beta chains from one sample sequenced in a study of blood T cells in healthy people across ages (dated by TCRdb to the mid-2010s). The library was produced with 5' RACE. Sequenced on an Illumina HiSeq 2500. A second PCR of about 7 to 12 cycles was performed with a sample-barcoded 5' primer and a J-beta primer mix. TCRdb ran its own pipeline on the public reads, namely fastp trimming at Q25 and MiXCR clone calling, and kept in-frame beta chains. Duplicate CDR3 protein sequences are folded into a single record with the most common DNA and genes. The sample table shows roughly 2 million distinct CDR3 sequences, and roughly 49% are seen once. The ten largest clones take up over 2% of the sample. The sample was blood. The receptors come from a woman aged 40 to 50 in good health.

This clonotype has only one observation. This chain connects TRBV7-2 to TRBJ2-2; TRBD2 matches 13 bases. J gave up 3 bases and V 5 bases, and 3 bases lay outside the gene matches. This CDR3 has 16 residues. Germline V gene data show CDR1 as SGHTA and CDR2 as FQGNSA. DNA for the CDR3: TGTGCCAGCAGCGTGGGGACTAGCGGGGACACCGGGGAGCTGTTTTTT. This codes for CASSVGTSGDTGELFF. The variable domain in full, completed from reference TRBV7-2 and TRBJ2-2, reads GAGVSQSPSNKVTEKGKDVELRCDPISGHTALYWYRQSLGQGLEFLIYFQGNSAPDKSGLPSDRFSAERTGGSVSTLTIQRTQQEDSAVYLCASSVGTSGDTGELFFGEGSRLTVL.

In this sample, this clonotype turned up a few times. CDR3 residues: CASSFVDKLGDTQYF. The CDR3 region has the DNA TGTGCCAGCAGTTTCGTGGATAAGTTAGGAGATACGCAGTATTTT. The J gene is TRBJ2-3, the V gene TRBV28; D remains unclear. There are 15 residues in the CDR3. V was cut by 3 bases and J by 5 bases, with 15 bases left in between. Germline CDR1 reads MDHEN; CDR2 reads SYDVKM.

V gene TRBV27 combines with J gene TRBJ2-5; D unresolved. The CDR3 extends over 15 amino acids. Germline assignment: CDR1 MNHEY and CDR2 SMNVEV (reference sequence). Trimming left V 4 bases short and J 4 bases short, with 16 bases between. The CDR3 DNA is TGTGCCAGCAGTTCCCTCAGGCTAGAAGCAGAGACCCAGTACTTC. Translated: CASSSLRLEAETQYF.

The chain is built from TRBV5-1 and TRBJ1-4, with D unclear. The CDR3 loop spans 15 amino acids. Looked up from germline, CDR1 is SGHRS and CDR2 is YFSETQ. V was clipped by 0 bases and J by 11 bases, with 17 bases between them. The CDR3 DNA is TGCGCCAGCAGCTTGGGTGGAATGGAGGTACGGAAACTGTTTTTT. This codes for CASSLGGMEVRKLFF.